A selection of T cell receptor beta chains follows, all from one sample in a study of low-dose radiotherapy and immunotherapy resistance in tumors. Via MiXCR, TCRdb re-called the reads, giving one row per CDR3 protein. The sample has 95,000 to 100,000 distinct CDR3 sequences, roughly 20% seen once. Material: PBMCs, obtained after low-dose radiotherapy plus immunotherapy. The origin of the receptors is a male donor with prostate cancer. Each CDR3 is given with its conserved first and last residue. D genes are given only for firm matches. Expanded clones are given a class, and other clones once, few, many or no size at all.

CDR3: CASSYRADTGELFF; DNA: TGCGCCAGCAGCTACCGGGCAGATACCGGGGAGCTGTTTTTT; J: TRBJ2-2; D: -; V: TRBV5-1; size: many
CDR3: CASSPLGGVETQYF; DNA: TGTGCCAGCAGCCCCCTGGGTGGCGTGGAGACCCAGTACTTC; J: TRBJ2-5; D: -; V: TRBV7-9; size: many
CDR3: CASTRTGAGYEQFF; DNA: TGTGCCAGTACCCGGACAGGGGCCGGATATGAGCAGTTCTTC; J: TRBJ2-1; D: TRBD1; V: TRBV19; size: many
CDR3: CSARDRRGGETQYF; DNA: TGCAGTGCTAGAGATAGGCGGGGCGGGGAGACCCAGTACTTC; J: TRBJ2-5; D: -; V: TRBV20-1; size: many
CDR3: CASSIGARTEAFF; DNA: TGTGCCAGTAGTATAGGGGCCCGGACGGAAGCTTTCTTT; J: TRBJ1-1; D: -; V: TRBV19; size: many
CDR3: CASSWGTVGNEQFF; DNA: TGTGCCAGCAGCTGGGGGACGGTGGGGAATGAGCAGTTCTTC; J: TRBJ2-1; D: -; V: TRBV7-9; size: many
CDR3: CASSESGGRRDTQYF; DNA: TGTGCCAGCAGTGAATCGGGGGGGCGGAGAGATACGCAGTATTTT; J: TRBJ2-3; D: TRBD2; V: TRBV25-1; size: many
CDR3: CASRLDSYNEQFF; DNA: TGCGCCAGCCGGCTAGACTCCTACAATGAGCAGTTCTTC; J: TRBJ2-1; D: -; V: TRBV5-1; size: many
CDR3: CASSLVGRETQYF; DNA: TGTGCCAGCAGCCTAGTCGGTAGAGAGACCCAGTACTTC; J: TRBJ2-5; D: -; V: TRBV5-4; size: medium-sized
CDR3: CSAPDGPYEQYF; DNA: TGCAGTGCTCCAGACGGCCCCTACGAGCAGTACTTC; J: TRBJ2-7; D: -; V: TRBV20-1; size: many
CDR3: CASSDGDGGQFF; DNA: TGTGCCAGCAGCGATGGAGACGGTGGGCAGTTCTTC; J: TRBJ2-1; D: -; V: TRBV7-9; size: many
CDR3: CASSQVGQGGGEQFF; DNA: TGTGCCAGCAGCCAAGTTGGGCAGGGGGGAGGTGAGCAGTTCTTC; J: TRBJ2-1; D: -; V: TRBV3-1; size: many
CDR3: CASSLEFGASIYGYTF; DNA: TGCGCCAGCAGCTTGGAATTTGGGGCCTCCATCTATGGCTACACCTTC; J: TRBJ1-2; D: -; V: TRBV5-1; size: many
CDR3: CAWTGVGYGYTF; DNA: TGTGCCTGGACAGGGGTTGGGTATGGCTACACCTTC; J: TRBJ1-2; D: -; V: TRBV30; size: many
CDR3: CAIGPGSTDTQYF; DNA: TGTGCCATCGGACCGGGATCCACAGATACGCAGTATTTT; J: TRBJ2-3; D: -; V: TRBV10-3; size: -
CDR3: CATDPRQGNYEQYF; DNA: TGTGCCACCGACCCCCGGCAGGGAAACTACGAGCAGTACTTC; J: TRBJ2-7; D: -; V: TRBV28; size: few
CDR3: CASSLVQGMPYEQYF; DNA: TGTGCCAGCAGCTTAGTACAGGGGATGCCCTACGAGCAGTACTTC; J: TRBJ2-7; D: TRBD1; V: TRBV11-2; size: many
CDR3: CSARGQAKNIQYF; DNA: TGCAGTGCCCGGGGGCAGGCCAAAAACATTCAGTACTTC; J: TRBJ2-4; D: -; V: TRBV20-1; size: many
CDR3: CASSSTSGTGETQYF; DNA: TGCGCCAGCAGCTCAACCTCCGGGACCGGAGAGACCCAGTACTTC; J: TRBJ2-5; D: -; V: TRBV5-1; size: many
CDR3: CASIPFNTGPLNEQFF; DNA: TGTGCCAGCATTCCGTTTAACACCGGGCCCTTGAATGAGCAGTTCTTC; J: TRBJ2-1; D: -; V: TRBV27; size: many
CDR3: CASSESGGEGEQYF; DNA: TGTGCCAGCAGTGAATCCGGGGGCGAAGGCGAGCAGTACTTC; J: TRBJ2-7; D: -; V: TRBV25-1; size: many
CDR3: CASSRQGQTYEQYF; DNA: TGTGCCAGCAGCCGACAGGGGCAGACCTACGAGCAGTACTTC; J: TRBJ2-7; D: TRBD1; V: TRBV12-3/TRBV12-4; size: many